Following are 15 T cell receptor beta chains from one sample sequenced in a study of blood T cell repertoires in COVID-19. Data came from immunoSEQ multiplex PCR; TCRdb stores just in-frame clones and leaves some out. The table includes 55,000 to 90,000 clones, approximately 89% detected once. Sequencing was carried out using peripheral blood. These receptors all stem from a woman older than 75 with active or convalescent COVID-19.

The CDR3 DNA follows: TGTGCCAGCAGCCAAGGGAGGGGCGCCACCTACGAGCAGTACTTC. Amino acids: CASSQGRGATYEQYF. The chain recombines TRBV3-1 (or the pseudogene TRBV3-2) with TRBJ2-7; tentative D call: TRBD2 (6 bases). The CDR3 extends over 15 amino acids. Germline V lookup: CDR1 LGHDT, CDR2 YNNKEL (reference sequence). V was shortened by 1 base and J by 2 bases, with 12 bases between the two germline ends.

The chain recombines TRBV9 with TRBJ2-3; D possibly corresponds to TRBD2 (5 bases). Per the germline V gene, CDR1 is SGDLS and CDR2 is YYNGEE. V lost 0 bases to trimming and J lost 5 bases, with 10 bases between them. The CDR3 loop spans 14 amino acids. CDR3 coding DNA: TGTGCCAGCAGCGTAGGATTCGGGGTAGATACGCAGTATTTT. It encodes CASSVGFGVDTQYF.

This chain uses TRBV3-1 (or the pseudogene TRBV3-2) with TRBJ2-3; no clear D. CDR1 and CDR2 from the germline V gene are LGHDT and YNNKEL (reference sequence). The CDR3 is made up of 16 amino acids. V lost 2 bases to trimming and J lost 0 bases, with 12 bases between them. The CDR3 sequence is CASSQFVLSSTDTQYF. For the CDR3, the DNA is TGTGCCAGCAGCCAATTTGTCCTATCTAGCACAGATACGCAGTATTTT.

This chain connects TRBV5-4 to TRBJ1-4, with a tentative D call TRBD1 (6 bases). CDR1 SGHNT and CDR2 YYREEE come from the germline V gene (reference sequence). Trimming removed 6 bases at V and 2 bases at J, with 14 bases between. This CDR3 contains 15 residues. The CDR3 is CASKIRGGTNEKLFF. The CDR3 nucleotides are TGTGCCAGCAAGATCCGAGGGGGTACTAATGAAAAACTGTTTTTT.

This sequence joins TRBV5-4 and TRBJ2-1, with D maybe TRBD1 (6 bases). V lost 1 base and J 10 bases, leaving 9 bases between the germline ends. Germline lookup yields CDR1 SGHNT and CDR2 YYREEE (reference sequence). The CDR3 has 12 amino acids. The CDR3 here is CASSLSRGEQFF. Here the CDR3 DNA reads TGTGCCAGCAGCTTGAGTAGGGGGGAGCAGTTCTTC.

The chain is built from TRBV5-4 and TRBJ2-3, with D unresolved. There are 13 residues in the CDR3. Trimming pared 4 bases from V and 1 base from J, leaving 7 bases between. CDR1 is SGHNT, CDR2 YYREEE, per germline (reference sequence). CDR3 sequence: CASSLGGTDTQYF. The CDR3 region has the DNA TGTGCCAGCAGCCTGGGCGGCACAGATACGCAGTATTTT. Together with reference TRBV5-4 and TRBJ2-3, the CDR3 gives the full variable domain: ETGVTQSPTHLIKTRGQQVTLRCSSQSGHNTVSWYQQALGQGPQFIFQYYREEENGRGNFPPRFSGLQFPNYSSELNVNALELDDSALYLCASSLGGTDTQYFGPGTRLTVL.

The genes are TRBV10-3 and TRBJ2-3, with TRBD1 as a possible D gene (5 bases). CDR1 and CDR2 (germline): ENHRY, SYGVKD. This CDR3 spans 15 amino acids. V was cut by 2 bases and J by 8 bases, with 17 bases left in between. The CDR3 spells CAISEGSQGGVTQYF. The CDR3 nucleotides read TGTGCCATCAGTGAGGGATCGCAGGGTGGGGTTACGCAGTATTTT.

The chain is built from TRBV5-6 and TRBJ2-7, with a weak D call TRBD2 (6 bases). V was cut by 2 bases and J by 1 base, with 10 bases left in between. There are 14 residues in the CDR3. In germline, CDR1 is SGHDT, CDR2 YYEEEE. The CDR3: CASSFSGGSYEQYF. The CDR3 DNA sequence: TGTGCCAGCAGCTTTAGCGGTGGGTCCTACGAGCAGTACTTC.

The genes are TRBV19 and TRBJ1-1; 8 positions match TRBD1. This CDR3 has 16 residues. Trimming took 4 bases from V and 1 from J; bases not matched to a gene: 8. The germline CDR1 and CDR2 sequences are LNHDA and SQIVND (reference sequence). Here the CDR3 reads CASSRQTGVGNTEAFF. The CDR3 DNA sequence: TGTGCCAGTAGTAGACAGACAGGGGTGGGGAACACTGAAGCTTTCTTT. Based on the CDR3 plus reference TRBV19 and TRBJ1-1, the full variable domain is DGGITQSPKYLFRKEGQNVTLSCEQNLNHDAMYWYRQDPGQGLRLIYYSQIVNDFQKGDIAEGYSVSREKKESFPLTVTSAQKNPTAFYLCASSRQTGVGNTEAFFGQGTRLTVV.

The rearrangement uses TRBV6-6 and TRBJ2-7; TRBD2 agrees at 9 bases. V was pared by 4 bases and J by 1 base, with 5 bases of the junction left unmatched. This CDR3 region has 15 residues. From germline, CDR1 is MNHNY and CDR2 SVGAGI (reference sequence). This CDR3 is CASSSVSGGSYEQYF. CDR3 DNA: TGTGCCAGCAGTTCCGTTAGCGGGGGTTCCTACGAGCAGTACTTC.

The rearrangement uses TRBV18 and TRBJ1-4; D not resolved. V lost 3 bases to trimming and J lost 1 base, with 9 bases between them. The germline gives CDR1 KGHSH, CDR2 LQKENI. The CDR3 has 15 residues. This CDR3 is CASSPSVGTNEKLFF. DNA for the CDR3: TGTGCCAGCTCACCCAGTGTTGGAACTAATGAAAAACTGTTTTTT. Looking up the rest from reference TRBV18 and TRBJ1-4 gives the full variable domain: NAGVMQNPRHLVRRRGQEARLRCSPMKGHSHVYWYRQLPEEGLKFMVYLQKENIIDESGMPKERFSAEFPKEGPSILRIQQVVRGDSAAYFCASSPSVGTNEKLFFGSGTQLSVL.

This clone has just a few counts. The rearrangement links TRBV30 to TRBJ1-4, with D unclear. Germline V gene sequence: CDR1 GTSNPN, CDR2 SVGIG (reference sequence). Trimming took 0 bases from V and 4 from J, leaving 12 bases between them. The CDR3 consists of 15 residues. CDR3 nucleotide sequence: TGTGCCTGGAGTGTTTGGGTCCGCGGTAATGAAAAACTGTTTTTT. It is translated as CAWSVWVRGNEKLFF.

V and J are TRBV30 and TRBJ1-3; the D is unclear. The CDR3 consists of 13 residues. Trimming took 3 bases from V and 0 from J, leaving 6 bases between them. Germline CDR1 is GTSNPN and CDR2 is SVGIG (reference sequence). The CDR3 is CAWSIHSGNTIYF. CDR3 DNA: TGTGCCTGGAGCATCCACTCTGGAAACACCATATATTTT.

The chain is built from TRBV20-1 and TRBJ1-1; D is possibly TRBD1 (6 bases). The CDR3 consists of 11 residues. In germline, CDR1 is DFQATT, CDR2 SNEGSKA (reference sequence). This CDR3 reads CRGGAGTEAFF. For the CDR3, the DNA is TGCAGGGGGGGGGCCGGCACTGAAGCTTTCTTT.

In its sample, this clone was seen once. The chain uses TRBV9 and TRBJ1-2, with a tentative D call TRBD1 (6 bases). V lost 5 bases and J lost 6, with 14 bases in between. This CDR3 contains 13 residues. Germline CDR1 SGDLS, CDR2 YYNGEE. As DNA, the CDR3 is TGTGCCAGCAGAAAGGACAGACAAAATGGCTACACCTTC. Its translation: CASRKDRQNGYTF.